These 2 T cell receptor beta chains were all obtained from the same sample, sequenced in a study of cytomegalovirus exposure and HLA in healthy donors (dated by TCRdb to the late 2010s). Libraries were prepared through the immunoSEQ multiplex PCR assay. For the multiplex PCR, a mixture combining 60 forward primers for TCR Vbeta segments and 13 reverse primers for TCR Jbeta segments was used. Not all clones reach the TCRdb copy of this immuneACCESS table, which keeps in-frame sequences only. Checked studies attribute under half of the gap to unresolved V genes and leave the rest unexplained. The sample table shows 120,000 to 150,000 clones, and 73% are seen once. The ten largest make up around 14% of the sample. The sample comprised PBMCs. The origin of the receptors is a human donor in good health.

This chain uses TRBV19 with TRBJ1-4, with a possible D match to TRBD1 (6 bases). Germline V CDR1 and CDR2: LNHDA, SQIVND (reference sequence). This CDR3 region has 12 residues. V was shortened by 6 bases and J by 6 bases, with 8 bases between the two germline ends. The CDR3 region has the DNA TGTGCCAGTAGAGGGGGATATGAAAAACTGTTTTTT. Its translation is CASRGGYEKLFF. Looking up the rest from reference TRBV19 and TRBJ1-4 gives the full variable domain: DGGITQSPKYLFRKEGQNVTLSCEQNLNHDAMYWYRQDPGQGLRLIYYSQIVNDFQKGDIAEGYSVSREKKESFPLTVTSAQKNPTAFYLCASRGGYEKLFFGSGTQLSVL.

This chain links TRBV5-6 with TRBJ2-1, with TRBD2 matching over 11 bases. CDR3 length: 17 amino acids. The germline gives CDR1 SGHDT, CDR2 YYEEEE. V shed 4 bases, J shed 0 bases, and the junction held 6 bases outside the gene matches. The CDR3 sequence is CASSGTSGGLSYNEQFF. The CDR3 coding sequence is TGTGCCAGCAGCGGAACTAGCGGGGGACTCTCCTACAATGAGCAGTTCTTC.